This section outlines one T cell receptor (beta chain) sequence together with its context. Sequenced by immunoSEQ multiplex PCR; TCRdb stores in-frame clones only, minus some. The sample lists roughly 100,000 clones; about four fifths were seen once. This entry is derived from a study of control samples from healthy donors and cancer patients. The CDR3 has 14 residues. Germline values: CDR1 MNHEY, CDR2 SMNVEV (reference sequence). V trimming: 6 bases; J trimming: 0 bases; junction bases outside the gene matches: 5. V gene TRBV27 combines with J gene TRBJ2-7; 7 nucleotides match TRBD1. This clonotype was sampled from a woman aged 45-59 years in good health. The sample consisted of blood. CDR3 nucleotide sequence: TGTGCCAGCAGCCCGGGACAGAGCTCCTACGAGCAGTACTTC. Translating gives CASSPGQSSYEQYF.